The 18 T cell receptor beta chains below all came from one sample that was sequenced in a study of blood T cells in healthy people across ages. A second PCR of roughly 7 to 11 cycles used a sample-barcoded 5' primer and a J-beta primer mix. TCRdb re-analysed the 5' RACE reads in MiXCR, keeping a single row per CDR3 protein. The repertoire includes 700,000 or so distinct CDR3 sequences, around a fifth of them detected once, and about 22% sits in the top ten. The sample consisted of blood. Receptor source: a man between 70 and 80 years old in good health.

The chain is built from TRBV7-2 and TRBJ1-5; TRBD1 matches at 12 bases. The junction had 6 bases not matched to a gene; V was cut back by 5 bases and J by 7 bases. Germline values: CDR1 SGHTA, CDR2 FQGNSA. The CDR3 covers 15 residues. DNA for the CDR3: TGTGCCAGCAGCCCGGGACAGGGGGCTCGACAGCCCCAGCATTTT. It encodes CASSPGQGARQPQHF.

The rearrangement uses TRBV7-7 and TRBJ1-4; tentative D call: TRBD1 (6 bases). V gave up 5 bases and J gave up 6 bases, with 19 bases separating them. There are 16 residues in the CDR3. CDR1 SSHAT and CDR2 FNYEAQ come from the germline V gene (reference sequence). The CDR3 region has the DNA TGTGCCAGCAGCCCTGGGTTTGGACCAGGGGATGAAAAACTGTTTTTT. As protein: CASSPGFGPGDEKLFF.

This clonotype was seen more than once but under ten times. The chain has TRBV27 and TRBJ2-1, with D unclear. The CDR3 sequence is 14 residues long. Germline-derived CDR1 and CDR2 are MNHEY and SMNVEV (reference sequence). V was trimmed by 1 base and J by 9 bases, leaving 13 bases between them. CDR3 loop: CASSLLALVGEQFF. The CDR3 region has the DNA TGTGCCAGCAGTTTATTGGCCTTAGTGGGTGAGCAGTTCTTC.

This clonotype was detected a few times. The chain has TRBV27 and TRBJ2-1; D uncertain. The J call is uncertain, as TRBJ2-7 better fits the DNA end. This CDR3 is 13 amino acids long. Germline V gene data show CDR1 as MNHEY and CDR2 as SMNVEV (reference sequence). CDR3 sequence: CASSLLGKYEQYF. The CDR3 DNA is TGTGCCAGCAGTTTATTGGGGAAATACGAGCAGTACTTC.

V gene TRBV12-3 or TRBV12-4 combines with J gene TRBJ1-1, with a tentative D call TRBD1 (6 bases). The CDR3 has 13 amino acids. V was pared by 4 bases and J by 6 bases, with 12 bases between. The CDR3 protein is CASSSGQRSEAFF. The CDR3 nucleotides are TGTGCCAGCAGTTCGGGACAAAGGTCTGAAGCTTTCTTT.

The chain recombines TRBV28 with TRBJ1-2, with D perhaps TRBD1 (5 bases). Per the germline V gene, CDR1 is MDHEN and CDR2 is SYDVKM. There are 12 residues in the CDR3. V lost 1 base and J 7 bases, leaving 7 bases between the germline ends. The CDR3 DNA sequence: TGTGCCAGCAGTTTATTGACAGCTGGCTACACCTTC. Translation gives CASSLLTAGYTF.

The CDR3, as DNA: TGTGCCAGCAGGCGTACAGGGGTCCAAGAGACCCGGTACTTC. Translated, it gives CASRRTGVQETRYF. V usage is TRBV6-6 and J usage is TRBJ2-7, with 7 bases lining up with TRBD1. In germline, CDR1 is MNHNY, CDR2 SVGAGI (reference sequence). CDR3 length: 14 amino acids. V lost 6 bases to trimming and J lost 12 bases; unmatched junction nucleotides: 17.

This clonotype was counted a few times. The chain carries TRBV11-2 and TRBJ1-4; D is undetermined. The germline V gene has CDR1 SGHAT and CDR2 FQNNGV. Trimming pared 5 bases from V and 0 bases from J, leaving 13 bases between. This CDR3 comprises 16 residues. CDR3 amino acids: CASSRGATATNEKLFF. The CDR3 nucleotides are TGTGCCAGCAGCCGAGGTGCAACGGCAACTAATGAAAAACTGTTTTTT.

J is TRBJ1-1 and V is TRBV11-2; D remains ambiguous. This CDR3 has 15 amino acids. The V end lost 0 bases, the J end lost 5 bases, and 13 bases lay between the germline ends. From germline, CDR1 is SGHAT and CDR2 FQNNGV. The DNA for the CDR3 is TGTGCCAGCAGCTTAGAACCGACGGGTCGAACTGAAGCTTTCTTT. The encoded protein is CASSLEPTGRTEAFF.

This clonotype was observed a handful of times. This chain uses TRBV5-1 with TRBJ2-3; D might be TRBD1 (6 bases). This CDR3 is 16 amino acids long. The germline gives CDR1 SGHRS, CDR2 YFSETQ. V lost 4 bases, J lost 2 bases, and 17 bases lay in between. The CDR3 protein is CASSLNREINTDTQYF. CDR3 DNA: TGCGCCAGCAGCCTGAACAGGGAGATAAACACAGATACGCAGTATTTT.

The chain links TRBV6-1 to TRBJ2-7, with D hard to call. Germline V gives CDR1 MNHNS, CDR2 SASEGT. The CDR3 is made up of 13 amino acids. The V end was cut by 8 bases, the J end by 7 bases, with 18 bases between. The CDR3 DNA is TGTGCCAGCTCAAACTGGGCTACAGCAGAGCAGTACGTC. This sequence encodes CASSNWATAEQYV.

In this sample, this clonotype turned up once. A much larger clonotype is one base distant, so this may be a read error. This chain joins TRBV13 and TRBJ1-1; D remains unclear. CDR1 is PRHDT and CDR2 is FYEKMQ in the germline V gene (reference sequence). V was pared by 5 bases and J by 11 bases, with 15 bases between. The CDR3 sequence is 12 residues long. CDR3 DNA: TGTGCCAGCAGCATTGGAGCCGCCGGGGCTTTCTTT. Encoded protein: CASSIGAAGAFF.

This clonotype occurred a few times. This chain uses TRBV28 with TRBJ2-1; D call uncertain. This CDR3 is 12 amino acids long. V gave up 7 bases and J gave up 8 bases, with 12 bases separating them. Germline CDR1 and CDR2: MDHEN and SYDVKM. DNA of the CDR3: TGTGCCAGCACCCTACACCAGCATGAGCAGTTCTTC. It translates to CASTLHQHEQFF.

This clonotype has a handful of counts. In nucleotides, the CDR3 is TGTGCCAGCAGCCACCTATTACAGGGTAGAGATGGCTACACCTTC. Its translation is CASSHLLQGRDGYTF. This chain joins TRBV3-1 and TRBJ1-2; a possible D gene is TRBD1 (6 bases). This CDR3 has 15 amino acids. CDR1 and CDR2 from the germline V gene are LGHDT and YNNKEL (reference sequence). Trimming took 3 bases from V and 6 from J, leaving 17 bases between them.

This sequence joins TRBV15 and TRBJ1-1, with D maybe TRBD1 (6 bases). Germline CDR1 and CDR2: LNHNV and YYDKDF (reference sequence). The V end lost 5 bases, the J end lost 1 base, and 11 bases lay between the germline ends. This CDR3 region has 14 residues. The CDR3 region is CATSFGTRNTEAFF. The CDR3 DNA reads as TGTGCCACCAGCTTCGGGACACGGAACACTGAAGCTTTCTTT.

The sample holds one count of this clonotype. The J gene is TRBJ2-7, the V gene TRBV12-3 or TRBV12-4; 12 nucleotides align to TRBD2. After removal of 6 bases from V and 7 bases from J, the junction contained 10 bases not matched to a gene. This CDR3 has 15 amino acids. In DNA, the CDR3 is TGTGCCAGCAGCAGACCGACAGGGACTAGCGGGGAGCAGTACTTC. As protein: CASSRPTGTSGEQYF.

The CDR3 nucleotides are TGTGCCAGCAGCTTGTCCGCCAACCCCGGCAAGGGGACTTCACCCCTCCACTTT. It translates to CASSLSANPGKGTSPLHF. The gene calls are TRBV7-2 and TRBJ1-6; possible D gene TRBD1, 5 bases. This CDR3 is 18 amino acids long. CDR1 is SGHTA and CDR2 is FQGNSA in the germline V gene. V lost 3 bases and J lost 9, with 24 bases in between.

This clonotype showed up just a few times. This chain uses TRBV6-2 or TRBV6-3 with TRBJ1-5, with 7 bases matching TRBD1. This CDR3 comprises 14 residues. The germline gives CDR1 MNHEY, CDR2 SVGEGT. V lost 6 bases and J lost 4; bases outside the gene matches: 6. Here the CDR3 reads CASRALDRNQPQHF. CDR3 DNA sequence: TGTGCCAGCAGAGCTCTGGACAGGAATCAGCCCCAGCATTTT.